A selection of T cell receptor beta chains follows, all from one sample in a study of cytomegalovirus exposure and HLA in healthy donors. Only in-frame clones appear in the TCRdb table, and some are missing; sequencing was by immunoSEQ multiplex PCR. The sample includes about 230,000 clones, just under 85% of them seen just once. Sequencing used PBMCs. These receptors all stem from a woman aged 35 to 49 in good health and CMV-seronegative. CDR3s include the opening cysteine and the closing phenylalanine or tryptophan. The order of the fields is J gene, V gene, clone size, D gene, CDR3 protein, CDR3 DNA. The D gene is left open where the match is weak. Only part of the rows carry a size: once, few, many, or a class if the clone is expanded.

TRBJ2-7,TRBV9,.,TRBD2,CASSAGGYEQYF,TGTGCCAGCAGCGCGGGGGGTTACGAGCAGTACTTC
TRBJ1-1,TRBV18,.,.,CASSPIPNTEAFF,TGTGCCAGCTCACCAATCCCAAACACTGAAGCTTTCTTT
TRBJ2-2,TRBV7-9,.,.,CASSFSRSTGELFF,TGTGCCAGCAGCTTTAGCCGTTCTACCGGGGAGCTGTTTTTT
TRBJ2-2,TRBV27,.,TRBD1,CASSTSTGGRTGELFF,TGTGCCAGCAGTACATCGACAGGGGGTCGCACCGGGGAGCTGTTTTTT
TRBJ2-5,TRBV5-4,.,.,CASSLPGAYEETQYF,TGTGCCAGCAGCCTCCCAGGGGCCTATGAAGAGACCCAGTACTTC
TRBJ2-1,TRBV11-2,once,TRBD2,CASSLEPSGGKQFF,TGTGCCAGCAGCTTAGAGCCTAGCGGGGGGAAGCAGTTCTTC
TRBJ2-7,TRBV6-1,.,.,CASSERGTPSYAQYF,TGTGCCAGCAGTGAACGAGGCACTCCCTCCTACGCGCAGTACTTC
TRBJ1-2,TRBV7-9,.,TRBD1,CASSRTGETARYGYTF,TGTGCCAGCAGTCGGACAGGAGAAACGGCCCGATATGGCTACACCTTC
TRBJ2-2,TRBV5-4,.,.,CASSLGLANTGELFF,TGTGCCAGCAGCTTGGGACTGGCGAACACCGGGGAGCTGTTTTTT
TRBJ1-2,TRBV30,.,TRBD1,CAWTLAGGYGYTF,TGTGCCTGGACCTTGGCAGGGGGCTATGGCTACACCTTC
TRBJ1-6,TRBV27,.,.,CASSLKEGNSPLHF,TGTGCCAGCAGCCTGAAGGAGGGTAATTCACCCCTCCACTTT
TRBJ1-1,TRBV5-1,.,.,CASSLGLGAHTEAFF,TGCGCCAGCAGCTTGGGGTTGGGGGCCCACACTGAAGCTTTCTTT
TRBJ1-5,TRBV15,.,.,CATSSVGQPQHF,TGTGCCACCAGCTCCGTCGGTCAGCCCCAGCATTTT
TRBJ1-4,TRBV19,.,.,CASSRGPGAVEKLFF,TGTGCCAGTTCAAGAGGGCCAGGGGCTGTTGAAAAACTGTTTTTT
TRBJ1-1,TRBV5-6,.,TRBD1,CASSDDRVTEAFF,TGTGCCAGCAGCGATGACAGGGTCACTGAAGCTTTCTTT
TRBJ2-1,TRBV19,.,.,CASSIGQGGWEQFF,TGTGCCAGTAGTATCGGGCAGGGAGGTTGGGAGCAGTTCTTC
TRBJ1-3,TRBV11-2,.,TRBD1,CASRRDRARNTIYF,TGTGCCAGCAGGCGGGACAGAGCGAGAAACACCATATATTTT
TRBJ1-5,TRBV28,.,TRBD1,CASSSDRGFWQPQHF,TGTGCCAGCAGTTCCGACAGGGGTTTTTGGCAGCCCCAGCATTTT
TRBJ2-5,TRBV6-5,once,TRBD1,CASSYRGQETQYF,TGTGCCAGCAGTTATAGGGGGCAGGAGACCCAGTACTTC
TRBJ1-2,TRBV6-6,once,.,CASISRHDNYGYTF,TGTGCCAGCATTTCCCGACACGATAACTATGGCTACACCTTC
TRBJ2-5,TRBV27,.,.,CASSLVFLAATPETQYF,TGTGCCAGCAGTTTAGTTTTTTTGGCGGCCACTCCCGAGACCCAGTACTTC
TRBJ2-1,TRBV20-1,few,.,CSARGSAEQFF,TGCAGTGCTAGAGGTAGCGCGGAGCAGTTCTTC
TRBJ1-2,TRBV6-5,.,.,CASSRELMGGYTF,TGTGCCAGCAGTCGGGAGTTAATGGGAGGCTACACCTTC
TRBJ2-7,TRBV7-3,.,.,CASSLNRVAEQYF,TGTGCCAGCAGCTTAAACAGGGTTGCCGAGCAGTACTTC
TRBJ1-5,TRBV10-3,once,.,CAISSQGSNQPQHF,TGTGCCATCAGTTCGCAGGGGAGCAATCAGCCCCAGCATTTT
TRBJ1-5,TRBV10-3,.,.,CASRQDNQPQHF,TGTGCCTCCCGACAGGACAATCAGCCCCAGCATTTT
TRBJ2-1,TRBV5-4,.,TRBD2,CASSPGTRKGEQFF,TGTGCCAGCAGCCCAGGGACTAGGAAGGGTGAGCAGTTCTTC
TRBJ2-7,TRBV15,.,TRBD1,CATSNVRQGEHEQYF,TGTGCCACCAGCAATGTACGACAGGGGGAACATGAGCAGTACTTC
TRBJ1-6,TRBV6-5,.,TRBD1,CASSYDRAGGSPLHF,TGTGCCAGCAGTTACGACAGGGCCGGGGGTTCACCCCTCCACTTT
TRBJ2-3,TRBV30,.,TRBD2,CAWTKLALAGVGTDTQYF,TGTGCCTGGACTAAGCTGGCGCTAGCGGGGGTCGGCACAGATACGCAGTATTTT
TRBJ2-2,TRBV5-1,.,.,CASSEQAPNTGELFF,TGCGCCAGCAGCGAACAGGCCCCGAACACCGGGGAGCTGTTTTTT
TRBJ2-7,TRBV29-1,.,TRBD2,CSVLSGDSYEQYF,TGCAGCGTTCTTAGCGGGGATTCCTACGAGCAGTACTTC
TRBJ2-3,TRBV7-3,.,TRBD2,CASSLGTSGATDTQYF,TGTGCCAGCAGCTTAGGGACTAGCGGGGCCACAGATACGCAGTATTTT
TRBJ2-1,TRBV7-9,.,.,CASSPTTRVGDEQFF,TGTGCCAGCAGCCCGACGACTAGAGTTGGCGATGAGCAGTTCTTC
TRBJ2-7,TRBV27,.,TRBD1,CASSFGTGDYEQYF,TGTGCCAGCAGTTTTGGGACAGGGGATTACGAGCAGTACTTC
TRBJ2-1,TRBV11-1,.,.,CASSLEEGALRSSYNEQFF,TGTGCCAGCAGCTTAGAGGAGGGGGCACTGAGGTCCTCCTACAATGAGCAGTTCTTC
TRBJ2-7,TRBV10-3,.,.,CAISEVRGTYEQYF,TGTGCCATCAGTGAAGTAAGGGGAACCTACGAGCAGTACTTC
TRBJ2-7,TRBV7-2,.,.,CASSLDPSSYEQYF,TGTGCCAGCAGCTTAGATCCCTCTTCCTACGAGCAGTACTTC
TRBJ2-5,TRBV29-1,.,.,CSYRGGETQYF,TGCAGTTACAGGGGAGGTGAGACCCAGTACTTC
TRBJ2-7,TRBV19,.,TRBD1,CASSTLLRQGAQIYEQYF,TGTGCCAGTAGTACCCTTCTCCGACAGGGGGCGCAGATCTACGAGCAGTACTTC
TRBJ2-5,TRBV5-5,once,.,CASSLDIVQTQYF,TGTGCCAGCAGCTTGGATATAGTGCAGACCCAGTACTTC
TRBJ1-1,TRBV7-2,.,TRBD1,CASSLRTPGQLNTEAFF,TGTGCCAGCAGCCTCCGAACTCCGGGACAGTTGAACACTGAAGCTTTCTTT
TRBJ2-2,TRBV6-5,.,.,CASSYSRNTGELFF,TGTGCCAGCAGTTATAGCAGGAACACCGGGGAGCTGTTTTTT
TRBJ1-3,TRBV9,.,.,CASSVGGGSGNTIYF,TGTGCCAGCAGCGTGGGAGGGGGCTCTGGAAACACCATATATTTT
TRBJ1-1,TRBV6-1,.,.,CASSEVRAFF,TGTGCCAGCAGTGAAGTGAGGGCTTTCTTT
TRBJ2-7,TRBV5-1,.,TRBD2,CASNLAGGTYEQYF,TGCGCCAGCAACTTAGCGGGGGGAACCTACGAGCAGTACTTC
TRBJ1-3,TRBV15,.,.,CATSRDLGQFSGNTIYF,TGTGCCACCAGCAGAGACCTAGGACAGTTCTCTGGAAACACCATATATTTT
TRBJ2-3,TRBV5-6,.,.,CASSLQDTQYF,TGTGCCAGCAGCTTGCAGGATACGCAGTATTTT
TRBJ2-2,TRBV9,.,.,CASSQTGTNTGELFF,TGTGCCAGCAGCCAGACGGGGACGAACACCGGGGAGCTGTTTTTT
TRBJ1-1,TRBV5-4,.,.,CASSFGTEAFF,TGTGCCAGCAGCTTCGGCACTGAAGCTTTCTTT
TRBJ1-2,TRBV30,.,.,CAWATGTGVWANYGYPF,.
TRBJ2-3,TRBV7-9,few,TRBD2,CASSSLADTQYF,TGTGCCAGCAGTTCACTAGCGGATACGCAGTATTTT
TRBJ1-3,TRBV19,few,.,CASRLSARGNTIYF,TGTGCCAGTAGACTCTCTGCCCGTGGAAACACCATATATTTT
TRBJ2-7,TRBV16,.,TRBD2,CASSQAGGSYEQYF,TGTGCCAGCAGCCAAGCGGGAGGGAGTTACGAGCAGTACTTC